The clone carrying this T cell receptor (beta chain) was recorded only once. Only in-frame clones appear in the TCRdb table, and some are missing; sequencing was by immunoSEQ multiplex PCR. Altogether 100,000 or so clones are present, approximately 90% being singletons, with the ten largest covering less than 4%. The data derive from a study of T cell changes during pregnancy in multiple sclerosis. The germline V gene encodes CDR1 MNHEY and CDR2 SMNVEV (reference sequence). The CDR3 covers 14 residues. Germline trimming cut 8 bases from V and 4 bases from J; bases unmatched to any gene: 7. This TCR derives from a female donor with multiple sclerosis, enrolled in a pregnancy study. Sample: peripheral blood, taken after pregnancy. The J gene is TRBJ2-1, the V gene TRBV27; 8 bases align to TRBD2. The DNA for the CDR3 is TGTGCCAGCGCCGGGGGCGGGGGGTACAATGAGCAGTTCTTC. Translating gives CASAGGGGYNEQFF.